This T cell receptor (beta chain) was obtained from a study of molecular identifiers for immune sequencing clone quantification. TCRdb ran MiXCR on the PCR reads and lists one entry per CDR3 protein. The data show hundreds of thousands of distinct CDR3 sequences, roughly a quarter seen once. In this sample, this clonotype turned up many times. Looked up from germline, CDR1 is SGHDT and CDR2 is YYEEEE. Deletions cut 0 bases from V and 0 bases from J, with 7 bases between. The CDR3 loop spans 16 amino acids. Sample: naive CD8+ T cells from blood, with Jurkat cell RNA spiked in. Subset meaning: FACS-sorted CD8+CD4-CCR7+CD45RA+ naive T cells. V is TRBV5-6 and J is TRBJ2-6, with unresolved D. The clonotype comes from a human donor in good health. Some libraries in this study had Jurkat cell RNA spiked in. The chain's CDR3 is CASSLGPTSGANVLTF. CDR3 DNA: TGTGCCAGCAGCTTGGGACCCACCTCTGGGGCCAACGTCCTGACTTTC.